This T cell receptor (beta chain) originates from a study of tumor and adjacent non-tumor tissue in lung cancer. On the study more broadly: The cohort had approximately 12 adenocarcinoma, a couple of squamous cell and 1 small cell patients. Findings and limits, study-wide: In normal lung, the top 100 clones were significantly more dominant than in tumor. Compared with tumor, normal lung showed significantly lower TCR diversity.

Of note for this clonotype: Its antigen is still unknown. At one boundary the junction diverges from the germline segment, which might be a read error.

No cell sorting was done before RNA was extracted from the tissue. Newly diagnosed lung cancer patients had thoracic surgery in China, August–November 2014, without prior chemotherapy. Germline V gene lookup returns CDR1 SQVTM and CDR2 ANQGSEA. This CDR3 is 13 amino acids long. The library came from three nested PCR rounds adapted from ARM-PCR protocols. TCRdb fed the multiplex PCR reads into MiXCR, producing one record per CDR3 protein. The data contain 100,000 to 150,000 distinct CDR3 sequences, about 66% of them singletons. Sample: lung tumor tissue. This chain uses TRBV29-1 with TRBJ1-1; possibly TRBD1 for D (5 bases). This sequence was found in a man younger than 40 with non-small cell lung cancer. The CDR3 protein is CSVVVLTGTEAFF. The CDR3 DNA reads TGCAGCGTTGTAGTGTTAACGGGGACTGAAGCCTTCTTT. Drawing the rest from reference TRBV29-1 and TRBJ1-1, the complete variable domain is SAVISQKPSRDICQRGTSLTIQCQVDSQVTMMFWYRQQPGQSLTLIATANQGSEATYESGFVIDKFPISRPNLTFSTLTVSNMSPEDSSIYLCSVVVLTGTEAFFGQGTRLTVV.